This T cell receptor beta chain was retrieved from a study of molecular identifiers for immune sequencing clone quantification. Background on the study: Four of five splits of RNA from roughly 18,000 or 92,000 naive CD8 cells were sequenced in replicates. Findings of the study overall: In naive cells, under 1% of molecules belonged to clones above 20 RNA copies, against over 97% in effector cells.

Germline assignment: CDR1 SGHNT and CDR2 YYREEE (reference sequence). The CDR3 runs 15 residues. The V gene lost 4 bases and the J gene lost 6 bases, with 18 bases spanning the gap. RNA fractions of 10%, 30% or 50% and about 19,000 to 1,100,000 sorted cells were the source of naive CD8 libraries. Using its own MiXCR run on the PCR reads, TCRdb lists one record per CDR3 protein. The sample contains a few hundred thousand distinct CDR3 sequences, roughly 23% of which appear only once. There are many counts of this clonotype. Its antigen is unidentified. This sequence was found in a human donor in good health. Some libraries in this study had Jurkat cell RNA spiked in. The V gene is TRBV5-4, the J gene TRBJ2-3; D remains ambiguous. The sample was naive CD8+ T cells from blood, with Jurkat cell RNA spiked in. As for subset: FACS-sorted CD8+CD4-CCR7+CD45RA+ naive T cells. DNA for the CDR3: TGTGCCAGCAGCCTTACGGGCCAGAGTTCGGATACGCAGTATTTT. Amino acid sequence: CASSLTGQSSDTQYF.